A selection of T cell receptor beta chains follows, all from one sample in a study of cytomegalovirus exposure and HLA in healthy donors. Clones were read by immunoSEQ multiplex PCR, and TCRdb kept only the in-frame ones, dropping some. The sample contains about 110,000 clones, around nine tenths of which appear only once. The sample consisted of PBMCs. These receptors were collected from a young woman in good health and CMV-seronegative. The CDR3 runs from the conserved cysteine through the conserved F or W. The order of the fields is D gene, V gene, CDR3 protein. The D gene is left open where the match is weak.

d_call: -
v_call: TRBV6-6
cdr3_aa: CASSGTLPAYEQYF

d_call: TRBD2
v_call: TRBV28
cdr3_aa: CASSTPGGNYNEQFF

d_call: TRBD1
v_call: TRBV7-2
cdr3_aa: CASSHGWTGTNTEAFF

d_call: -
v_call: TRBV21-1
cdr3_aa: CASSIPSQGRAQPQHF

d_call: TRBD2
v_call: TRBV7-8
cdr3_aa: CASSLLRLASGRHEQFF

d_call: -
v_call: TRBV7-2
cdr3_aa: CASSLGWGGQSPLHF

d_call: TRBD2
v_call: TRBV4-1
cdr3_aa: CASSQEQGVPGLAGESGETQYF

d_call: -
v_call: TRBV7-8
cdr3_aa: CASSLVEGLTDTQYF

d_call: TRBD1
v_call: TRBV7-6
cdr3_aa: CASSFSTGEKLFF

d_call: -
v_call: TRBV7-3
cdr3_aa: CASSPLPQETQYF

d_call: -
v_call: TRBV5-6
cdr3_aa: CASSLGTNTEAFF

d_call: TRBD1
v_call: TRBV7-3
cdr3_aa: CASSSGTGINEQFF

d_call: -
v_call: TRBV30
cdr3_aa: CAWSDGGYNQPQHF

d_call: TRBD2
v_call: TRBV11-3
cdr3_aa: CASSSSGSNSYNEQFF

d_call: TRBD1
v_call: TRBV27
cdr3_aa: CATRTGTGLYEQYF

d_call: -
v_call: TRBV7-8
cdr3_aa: CASSHWEGGAEETQYF

d_call: TRBD1
v_call: TRBV29-1
cdr3_aa: CSVGDSPGGHEQYF

d_call: TRBD2
v_call: TRBV4-3
cdr3_aa: CASSQESSGLADLEQFF

d_call: TRBD1
v_call: TRBV7-2
cdr3_aa: CASSTSGTGGERPQHF

d_call: TRBD1
v_call: TRBV25-1
cdr3_aa: CASSLNRDRSYEQYF

d_call: TRBD1
v_call: TRBV18
cdr3_aa: CASSPLYRQGASYEQYF

d_call: -
v_call: TRBV5-8
cdr3_aa: CASSLGQYQETQYF

d_call: TRBD1
v_call: TRBV27
cdr3_aa: CASSPGQLNTEAFF

d_call: TRBD2
v_call: TRBV7-2
cdr3_aa: CASSFRGGLAGRTDTQYF

d_call: -
v_call: TRBV5-1
cdr3_aa: CASSSRTDYSNYGYTF

d_call: -
v_call: TRBV27
cdr3_aa: CASSLGPMNYGYTF

d_call: -
v_call: TRBV28
cdr3_aa: CASSSHPGVEGQPQHF

d_call: -
v_call: TRBV25-1
cdr3_aa: CASSTLLGGTEAFF

d_call: TRBD1
v_call: TRBV27
cdr3_aa: CASSAIRQGGGYTF

d_call: -
v_call: TRBV7-2
cdr3_aa: CASSLDVQAYEQYF

d_call: -
v_call: TRBV15
cdr3_aa: CATTWQAGNTEAFF

d_call: TRBD2
v_call: TRBV7-2
cdr3_aa: CASTDTGGRTGELFF

d_call: -
v_call: TRBV28
cdr3_aa: CASSSSRAVHNEQFF

d_call: -
v_call: TRBV27
cdr3_aa: CASSSTGTSTDTQYF

d_call: TRBD2
v_call: TRBV5-1
cdr3_aa: CASSLALAGGYDEQFF

d_call: TRBD1
v_call: TRBV30
cdr3_aa: CAWGQGWEETQYF

d_call: -
v_call: TRBV10-3
cdr3_aa: CAISESGGAYNEQFF

d_call: -
v_call: TRBV11-2
cdr3_aa: CASSLVRGRNTEAFF

d_call: -
v_call: TRBV6-7
cdr3_aa: CARVASYNEQFF

d_call: -
v_call: TRBV18
cdr3_aa: CASSSANGGYEQYF

d_call: -
v_call: TRBV7-2
cdr3_aa: CASSLARTQNTGELFF

d_call: -
v_call: TRBV30
cdr3_aa: CAWNKGVYEQYF

d_call: TRBD2
v_call: TRBV5-4
cdr3_aa: CASSSRLAGGPSWETQYF

d_call: -
v_call: TRBV5-4
cdr3_aa: CASSLGGRGGNQPQHF

d_call: -
v_call: TRBV19
cdr3_aa: CASRDFPSTDTQYF

d_call: TRBD1
v_call: TRBV30
cdr3_aa: CAWSAARTGVLAGELFF

d_call: TRBD1
v_call: TRBV28
cdr3_aa: CASSPGGMNSPLHF

d_call: TRBD2
v_call: TRBV5-1
cdr3_aa: CASSGTIIAGDTDTQYF

d_call: TRBD2
v_call: TRBV9
cdr3_aa: CASSVGWGGRADEQFF

d_call: TRBD1
v_call: TRBV6-6
cdr3_aa: CASSYPQGAGGYTF

d_call: -
v_call: TRBV13
cdr3_aa: CASSVVGESYEQYF

d_call: -
v_call: TRBV11-3
cdr3_aa: CASSLQGNYEQYF

d_call: TRBD1
v_call: TRBV5-8
cdr3_aa: CASSQGTVSSTDTQYF

d_call: -
v_call: TRBV11-2
cdr3_aa: CASSLTGVYGYTF

d_call: TRBD2
v_call: TRBV7-2
cdr3_aa: CASSFLGGVQETQYF

d_call: TRBD1
v_call: TRBV27
cdr3_aa: CASSWGTGTTSTDTQYF

d_call: TRBD1
v_call: TRBV4-1
cdr3_aa: CASSHHPTGRNTGELFF

d_call: TRBD2
v_call: TRBV19
cdr3_aa: CASSIRQGRTSGRRNEQFF

d_call: TRBD1
v_call: TRBV9
cdr3_aa: CASSVAGGWAEAFF